This TCR beta chain was documented in a study of blood T cell repertoires in COVID-19. The wider study: Samples taken during acute and convalescent COVID-19 were collected in the United States, Italy and Spain. The analysed material was cDNA or gDNA that came from T cells, B-cell-depleted T cells, or PBMCs.

V lost 2 bases and J lost 8, with 9 bases in between. CDR1 is MNHEY and CDR2 is SVGAGI in the germline V gene. CDR3 length: 13 amino acids. A Seattle source enrolled patients during active infection and followed them longitudinally. Original processing methods: Quantification of nucleated cells was approximated via reference gene primer amplification. The protocol was immunoSEQ multiplex PCR, while the TCRdb copy is restricted to in-frame clones and leaves out a portion. V, J and clone size derive from that table, while D and trimming were established from the DNA sequence. The repertoire consists of roughly 150,000 clones, with approximately 85% occurring once and the leading ten covering over 5%.

The chain has TRBV6-5 and TRBJ1-4; no definite D call. Specimen: peripheral blood. The TCR was taken from a woman in her forties or fifties with COVID-19, enrolled during active disease. Here the CDR3 DNA reads TGTGCCAGCAGTTACACCCGGTCGGAAAAACTGTTTTTT. This sequence encodes CASSYTRSEKLFF.